This TCR beta chain appears in the sequencing data of a study of OX40 agonist ivuxolimab in advanced cancers. Study background: With ivuxolimab, an agonistic anti-OX40 (CD134) antibody, patients were treated.

With V trimmed by 6 bases and J by 0 bases, 5 bases remained unmatched. The CDR3 length is 14 residues. Germline V gene lookup returns CDR1 SNHLY and CDR2 FYNNEI. Repertoires were generated with immunoSEQ multiplex PCR, while TCRdb's copy carries only in-frame clones and drops some. The sample has over 85,000 clones, roughly nine tenths seen once. The specimen was CD4+ or CD8+ T cells sorted from blood, collected in a trial of the OX40 agonist ivuxolimab. The chain recombines TRBV2 with TRBJ2-7, with 7 bases lining up with TRBD1. The sequence came from an adult with an advanced solid tumor such as melanoma, head and neck, liver or kidney cancer. CDR3 coding DNA: TGTGCCAGCAGGCTACAGGGGACCTCCTACGAGCAGTACTTC. Translated, it gives CASRLQGTSYEQYF.